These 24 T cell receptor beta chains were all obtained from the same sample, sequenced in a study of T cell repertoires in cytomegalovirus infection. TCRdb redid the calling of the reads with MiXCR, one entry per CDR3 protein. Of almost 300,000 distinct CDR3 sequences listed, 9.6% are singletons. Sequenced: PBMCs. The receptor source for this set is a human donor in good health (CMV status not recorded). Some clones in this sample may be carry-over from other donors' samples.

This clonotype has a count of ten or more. The CDR3 spells CASSNSGQGDSSGYEQYF. For the CDR3, the DNA is TGTGCCAGCAGTAATTCGGGACAGGGGGATTCTTCGGGCTACGAGCAGTACTTC. This sequence joins TRBV6-5 and TRBJ2-7; 11 bases align to TRBD1. V lost 5 bases, J lost 3 bases, and 15 bases stayed unmatched. The V gene's germline CDR1 is MNHEY and CDR2 SVGAGI. The CDR3 is 18 residues long.

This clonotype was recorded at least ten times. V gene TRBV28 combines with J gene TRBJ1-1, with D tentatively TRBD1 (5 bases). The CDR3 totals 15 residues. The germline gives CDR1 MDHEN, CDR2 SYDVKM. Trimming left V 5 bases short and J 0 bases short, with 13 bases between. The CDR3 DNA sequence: TGTGCCAGCAGTCAGGGTTCCGTCATGAACACTGAAGCTTTCTTT. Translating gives CASSQGSVMNTEAFF.

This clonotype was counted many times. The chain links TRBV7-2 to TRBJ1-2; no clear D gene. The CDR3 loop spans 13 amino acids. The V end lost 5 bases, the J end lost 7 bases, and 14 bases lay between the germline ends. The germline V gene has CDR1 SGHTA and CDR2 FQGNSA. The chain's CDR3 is CASSRYANGGYTF. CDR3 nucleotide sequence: TGTGCCAGCAGCCGCTATGCTAATGGTGGCTACACCTTC.

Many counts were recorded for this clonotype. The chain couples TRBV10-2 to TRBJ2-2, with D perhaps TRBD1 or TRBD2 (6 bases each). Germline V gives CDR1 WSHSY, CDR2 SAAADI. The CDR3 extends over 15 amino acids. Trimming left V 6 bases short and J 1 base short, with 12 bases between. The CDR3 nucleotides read TGCGCCAGCAGGGCGGGACAAGGGAACACCGGGGAGCTGTTTTTT. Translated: CASRAGQGNTGELFF.

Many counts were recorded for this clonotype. CDR3 DNA sequence: TGTGCCAGCAGCAATGGCCTAGCATGGGGGGGTGCCCGGGGAGACGAGCAGTACGTC. This sequence encodes CASSNGLAWGGARGDEQYV. The rearrangement uses TRBV28 and TRBJ2-7; 7 nucleotides align to TRBD2. Germline lookup yields CDR1 MDHEN and CDR2 SYDVKM. The J segment lost 5 bases and the V segment lost 6 bases, leaving 25 bases of the junction unmatched. The CDR3 spans 19 residues.

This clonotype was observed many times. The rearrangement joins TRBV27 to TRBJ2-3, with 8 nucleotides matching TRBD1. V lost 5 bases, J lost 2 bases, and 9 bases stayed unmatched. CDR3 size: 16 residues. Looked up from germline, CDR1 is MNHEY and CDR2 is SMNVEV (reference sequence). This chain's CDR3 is CASSPWTGSPTDTQYF. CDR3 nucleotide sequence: TGTGCCAGCAGTCCATGGACAGGGAGCCCCACAGATACGCAGTATTTT.

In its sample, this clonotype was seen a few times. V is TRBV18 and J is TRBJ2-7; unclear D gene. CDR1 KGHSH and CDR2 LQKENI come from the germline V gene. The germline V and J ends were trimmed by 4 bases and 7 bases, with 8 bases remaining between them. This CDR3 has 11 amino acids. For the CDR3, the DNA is TGTGCCAGCTCACTGGCGTTTGAGCAGTACTTC. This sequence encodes CASSLAFEQYF.

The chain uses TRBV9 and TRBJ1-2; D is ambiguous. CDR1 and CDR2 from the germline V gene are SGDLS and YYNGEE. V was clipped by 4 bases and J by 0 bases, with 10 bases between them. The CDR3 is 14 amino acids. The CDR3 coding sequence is TGTGCCAGCAGCCCGAGCCGAGCTAACTATGGCTACACCTTC. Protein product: CASSPSRANYGYTF.

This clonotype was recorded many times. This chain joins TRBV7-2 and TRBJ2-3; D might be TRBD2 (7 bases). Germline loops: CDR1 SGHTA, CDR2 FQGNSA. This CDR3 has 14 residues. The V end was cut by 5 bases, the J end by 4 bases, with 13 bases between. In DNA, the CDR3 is TGTGCCAGCAGCCTCCGGCGGGGGCCAGATACGCAGTATTTT. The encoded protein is CASSLRRGPDTQYF. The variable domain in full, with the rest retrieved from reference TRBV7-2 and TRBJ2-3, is GAGVSQSPSNKVTEKGKDVELRCDPISGHTALYWYRQSLGQGLEFLIYFQGNSAPDKSGLPSDRFSAERTGGSVSTLTIQRTQQEDSAVYLCASSLRRGPDTQYFGPGTRLTVL.

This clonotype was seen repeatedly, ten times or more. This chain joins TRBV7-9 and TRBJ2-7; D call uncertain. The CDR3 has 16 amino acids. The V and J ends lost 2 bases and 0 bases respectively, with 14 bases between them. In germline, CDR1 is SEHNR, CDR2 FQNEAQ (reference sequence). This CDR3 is CASSLSKGRRSYEQYF. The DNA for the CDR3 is TGTGCCAGCAGCTTATCGAAAGGCCGGCGCTCCTACGAGCAGTACTTC.

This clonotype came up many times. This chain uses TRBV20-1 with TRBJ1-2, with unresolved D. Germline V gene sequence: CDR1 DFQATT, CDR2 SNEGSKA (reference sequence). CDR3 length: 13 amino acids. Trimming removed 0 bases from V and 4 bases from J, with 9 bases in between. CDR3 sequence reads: CSAREVGSYGYTF. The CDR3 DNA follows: TGCAGTGCTAGAGAAGTGGGGAGCTATGGCTACACCTTC.

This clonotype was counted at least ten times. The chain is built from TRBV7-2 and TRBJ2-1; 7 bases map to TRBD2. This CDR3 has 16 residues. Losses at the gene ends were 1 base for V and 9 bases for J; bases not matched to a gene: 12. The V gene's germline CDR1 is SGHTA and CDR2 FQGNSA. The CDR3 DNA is TGTGCCAGCAGCTTAGTGGTAGCGGCGGGAGAGAGTGAGCAGTTCTTC. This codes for CASSLVVAAGESEQFF.

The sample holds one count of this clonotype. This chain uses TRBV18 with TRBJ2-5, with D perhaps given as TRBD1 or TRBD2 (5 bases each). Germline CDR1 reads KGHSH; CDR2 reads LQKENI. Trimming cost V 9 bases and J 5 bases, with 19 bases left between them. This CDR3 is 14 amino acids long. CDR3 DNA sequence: TGTGCCAGTCACCTCGCGAGGGGTGTCGAGACCCAGTACTTC. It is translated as CASHLARGVETQYF.

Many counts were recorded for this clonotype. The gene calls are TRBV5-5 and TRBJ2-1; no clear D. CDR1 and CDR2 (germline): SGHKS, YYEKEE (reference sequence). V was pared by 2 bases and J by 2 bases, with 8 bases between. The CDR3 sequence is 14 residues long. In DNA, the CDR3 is TGTGCCAGCAGCTTACCTAGGACCTACAATGAGCAGTTCTTC. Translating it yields CASSLPRTYNEQFF.

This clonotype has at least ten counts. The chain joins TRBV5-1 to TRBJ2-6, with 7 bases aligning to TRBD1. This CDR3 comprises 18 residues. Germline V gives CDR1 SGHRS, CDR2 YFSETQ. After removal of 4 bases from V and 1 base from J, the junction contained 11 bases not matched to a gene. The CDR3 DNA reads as TGCGCCAGCAGCCTGAACGGGCAGACAGGGTCTGGGGCCAACGTCCTGACTTTC. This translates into CASSLNGQTGSGANVLTF.

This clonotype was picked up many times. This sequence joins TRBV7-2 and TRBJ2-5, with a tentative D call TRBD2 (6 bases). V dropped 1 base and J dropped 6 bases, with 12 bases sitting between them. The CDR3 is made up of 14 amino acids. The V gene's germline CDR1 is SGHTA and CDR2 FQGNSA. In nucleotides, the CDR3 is TGTGCCAGCAGCTTAGGCCGCGGGGCGCAGACCCAGTACTTC. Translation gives CASSLGRGAQTQYF. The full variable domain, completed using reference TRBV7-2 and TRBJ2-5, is GAGVSQSPSNKVTEKGKDVELRCDPISGHTALYWYRQSLGQGLEFLIYFQGNSAPDKSGLPSDRFSAERTGGSVSTLTIQRTQQEDSAVYLCASSLGRGAQTQYFGPGTRLLVL.

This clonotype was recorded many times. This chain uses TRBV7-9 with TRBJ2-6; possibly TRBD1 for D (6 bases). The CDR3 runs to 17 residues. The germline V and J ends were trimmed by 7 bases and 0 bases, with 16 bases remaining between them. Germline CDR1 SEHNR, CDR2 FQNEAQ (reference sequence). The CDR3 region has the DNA TGTGCCAGCACCGCGGACAGACCAAACTCTGGGGCCAACGTCCTGACTTTC. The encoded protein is CASTADRPNSGANVLTF.

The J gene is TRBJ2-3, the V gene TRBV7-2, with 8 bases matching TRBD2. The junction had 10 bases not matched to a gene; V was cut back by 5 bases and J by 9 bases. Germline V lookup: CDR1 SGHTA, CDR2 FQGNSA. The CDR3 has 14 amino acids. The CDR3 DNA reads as TGTGCCAGCAGCCCACCCGGGACTAGGAGGACGCAGTATTTT. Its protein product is CASSPPGTRRTQYF.

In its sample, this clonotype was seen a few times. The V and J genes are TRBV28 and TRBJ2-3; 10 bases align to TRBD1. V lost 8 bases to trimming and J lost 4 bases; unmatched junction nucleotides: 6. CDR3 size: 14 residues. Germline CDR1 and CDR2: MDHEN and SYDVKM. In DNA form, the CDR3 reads TGTGCCAGCGGCCGGACAGGGGGGCCAGATACGCAGTATTTT. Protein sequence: CASGRTGGPDTQYF.

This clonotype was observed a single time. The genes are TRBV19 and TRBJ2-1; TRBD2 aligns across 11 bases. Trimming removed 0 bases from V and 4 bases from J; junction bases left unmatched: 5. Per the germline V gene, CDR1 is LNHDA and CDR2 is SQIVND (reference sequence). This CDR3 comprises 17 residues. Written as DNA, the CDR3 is TGTGCCAGTAGTATAGAGGGCACTAGCGGGAGTTACAATGAGCAGTTCTTC. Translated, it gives CASSIEGTSGSYNEQFF.

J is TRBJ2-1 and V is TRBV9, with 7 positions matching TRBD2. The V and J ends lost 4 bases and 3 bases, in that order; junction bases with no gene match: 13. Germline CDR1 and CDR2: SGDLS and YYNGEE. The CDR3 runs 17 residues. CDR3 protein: CASSPRLAPSGYNEQFF. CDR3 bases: TGTGCCAGCAGCCCCAGACTAGCCCCTTCGGGCTACAATGAGCAGTTCTTC.

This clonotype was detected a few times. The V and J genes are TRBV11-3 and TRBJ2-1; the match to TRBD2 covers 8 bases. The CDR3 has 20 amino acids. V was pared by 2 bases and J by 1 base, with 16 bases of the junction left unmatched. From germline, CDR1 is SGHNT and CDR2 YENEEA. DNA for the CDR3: TGTGCCAGCAGCTTAAAGTTTTCTGGGCTCACTAGCGGATCCTACAATGAGCAGTTCTTC. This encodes CASSLKFSGLTSGSYNEQFF.

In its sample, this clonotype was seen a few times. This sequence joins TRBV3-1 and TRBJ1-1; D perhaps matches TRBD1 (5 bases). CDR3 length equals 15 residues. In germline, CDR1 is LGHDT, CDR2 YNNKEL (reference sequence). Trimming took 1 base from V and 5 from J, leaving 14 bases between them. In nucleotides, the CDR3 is TGTGCCAGCAGCCAAGGGGGACCCGGGAGGACTGAAGCTTTCTTT. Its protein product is CASSQGGPGRTEAFF.

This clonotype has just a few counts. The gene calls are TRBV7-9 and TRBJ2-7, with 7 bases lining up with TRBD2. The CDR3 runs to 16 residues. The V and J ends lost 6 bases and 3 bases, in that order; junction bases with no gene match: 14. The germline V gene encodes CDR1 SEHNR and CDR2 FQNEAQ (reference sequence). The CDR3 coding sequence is TGTGCCAGCAGTCCACCTTCGGGAGGAGACATCTACGAGCAGTACTTC. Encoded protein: CASSPPSGGDIYEQYF.